Listed below are T cell receptor beta chains from one sample, sequenced in a study of control samples from healthy donors and cancer patients. TCRdb's copy holds only in-frame clones and misses some; the assay was immunoSEQ multiplex PCR. This sample has 100,000 to 150,000 clones, with just under 95% found just once. The sample taken for sequencing was blood. These receptors all stem from a man aged 18 to 29 in good health. CDR3s include the opening cysteine and the closing phenylalanine or tryptophan. Each record gives: D gene, clone size, J gene, V gene, CDR3 DNA, CDR3 protein. The D gene is left open where the match is weak. The size field is filled for only some rows; it gives once, few, many or a size class.

D: -; size: -; J: TRBJ2-7; V: TRBV19; DNA: TGTGCCAGTAGTATTAAGGGCTACGAGCAGTACTTC; CDR3: CASSIKGYEQYF
D: TRBD1; size: -; J: TRBJ1-4; V: TRBV10-1; DNA: TGCGCCAGCAGTATTAAGGGGGCTTGTACAACTAATGAAAAACTGTTTTTT; CDR3: CASSIKGACTTNEKLFF
D: -; size: -; J: TRBJ1-3; V: TRBV27; DNA: TGTGCCAGCAGGGACATCGGACTCTCTGGAAACACCATATATTTT; CDR3: CASRDIGLSGNTIYF
D: -; size: -; J: TRBJ1-2; V: TRBV5-6; DNA: TGTGCCAGCAGCGCCAGTACGTATGGCTACACCTTC; CDR3: CASSASTYGYTF
D: TRBD2; size: -; J: TRBJ2-5; V: TRBV5-4; DNA: TGTGCCAGCAGGGCGGGGGAAGAGACCCAGTACTTC; CDR3: CASRAGEETQYF
D: TRBD1; size: -; J: TRBJ1-1; V: TRBV2; DNA: TGTGCCAGCACTGGGACAGGGGGGAACACTGAAGCTTTCTTT; CDR3: CASTGTGGNTEAFF
D: -; size: -; J: TRBJ2-7; V: TRBV21-1; DNA: TGTGCCAGCAGCAAAAGACGGGAGGGAGGGGGCAGCTACGAGCAGTACTTC; CDR3: CASSKRREGGGSYEQYF
D: TRBD2; size: -; J: TRBJ2-1; V: TRBV7-6; DNA: TGTGCCAGCAGCCAAACTAGCGGGGGTTACAATGAGCAGTTCTTC; CDR3: CASSQTSGGYNEQFF
D: -; size: -; J: TRBJ1-6; V: TRBV3-1/TRBV3-2; DNA: TGTGCCAGCATGGGGGGTTCCTATAATTCACCCCTCCACTTT; CDR3: CASMGGSYNSPLHF
D: TRBD2; size: -; J: TRBJ2-7; V: TRBV28; DNA: TGTGCCAGCAGCCCTAGCGGGGGACCTATCTACGAGCAGTACTTC; CDR3: CASSPSGGPIYEQYF
D: TRBD1; size: -; J: TRBJ2-7; V: TRBV4-1; DNA: TGCGCCAGCAGCTCCGGGACAGATTACGAGCAGTACTTC; CDR3: CASSSGTDYEQYF
D: -; size: few; J: TRBJ1-5; V: TRBV19; DNA: TGTGCCAGTAGTTCCCGGGACGGACTCAATCAGCCCCAGCATTTT; CDR3: CASSSRDGLNQPQHF
D: TRBD1; size: many; J: TRBJ2-1; V: TRBV7-9; DNA: TGTGCCAGCAGCTTATGGGGACAGAGTACAAACAATGAGCAGTTCTTC; CDR3: CASSLWGQSTNNEQFF
D: -; size: -; J: TRBJ1-2; V: TRBV9; DNA: TGTGCCAGCAATAATGGGGGGGCCACTATCCGCGGCTACACCTTC; CDR3: CASNNGGATIRGYTF
D: -; size: -; J: TRBJ2-2; V: TRBV2; DNA: TGTGCCAGCAGCTGGGGAGTCTGGGTAACCGGGGAGCTGTTTTTT; CDR3: CASSWGVWVTGELFF
D: -; size: -; J: TRBJ1-6; V: TRBV30; DNA: TGTGCCTGGAGTGTACGCCAGGGAGATTCACCCCTCCACTTT; CDR3: CAWSVRQGDSPLHF
D: -; size: -; J: TRBJ1-2; V: TRBV11-1; DNA: TGTGCCAGCAGCTTTGGGGTTCGTCAAGGCTACACCTTC; CDR3: CASSFGVRQGYTF
D: TRBD2; size: -; J: TRBJ2-3; V: TRBV6-5; DNA: TGTGCCAGCAGTTACGGCGGGGGGCTTTGGACAGATACGCAGTATTTT; CDR3: CASSYGGGLWTDTQYF
D: -; size: -; J: TRBJ1-2; V: TRBV5-6; DNA: TGTGCCAGCAGCTTTAAGTCAGGGGTACACGCTGGCTACACCTTC; CDR3: CASSFKSGVHAGYTF
D: -; size: -; J: TRBJ2-5; V: TRBV4-2; DNA: TGTGCCAGCAGCCAATCTAGTGAGGAGACCCAGTACTTC; CDR3: CASSQSSEETQYF
D: -; size: once; J: TRBJ2-1; V: TRBV5-1; DNA: TGCGCCAGCAGCTTGCGACTTTACAATGAGCAGTTCTTC; CDR3: CASSLRLYNEQFF
D: -; size: -; J: TRBJ1-5; V: TRBV19; DNA: TGTGCCAGTAAATCAGGGTATCTAAGCAATCAGCCCCAGCATTTT; CDR3: CASKSGYLSNQPQHF
D: TRBD1; size: once; J: TRBJ2-7; V: TRBV7-2; DNA: TGTGCCAGCAGCTTAGGACAGGGATTCGCCTACGAGCAGTACTTC; CDR3: CASSLGQGFAYEQYF
D: TRBD1; size: once; J: TRBJ2-2; V: TRBV19; DNA: TGTGCCAGTAGTACAACGTGGACAGGGGGCCTGACCGGGGAGCTGTTTTTT; CDR3: CASSTTWTGGLTGELFF
D: -; size: once; J: TRBJ2-7; V: TRBV9; DNA: TGTGCCAGCAGCGTACGGGGGACTTTCGAGGAGCAGTACTTC; CDR3: CASSVRGTFEEQYF
D: TRBD1; size: -; J: TRBJ2-7; V: TRBV29-1; DNA: TGCAGCGTTGTCAGGGGGACCTACGAGCAGTACTTC; CDR3: CSVVRGTYEQYF
D: TRBD2; size: -; J: TRBJ2-7; V: TRBV10-3; DNA: TGTGCCATCAGGTCTAGCGGGGGGTCGACCTACGAGCAGTACTTC; CDR3: CAIRSSGGSTYEQYF
D: -; size: -; J: TRBJ2-3; V: TRBV4-2; DNA: TGTGCCAGCAGCCAAGGGACTCCTCTCACAGATACGCAGTATTTT; CDR3: CASSQGTPLTDTQYF
D: TRBD2; size: -; J: TRBJ2-5; V: TRBV9; DNA: TGTGCCAGCAGCGTAGGTACTGCGGGGGGGCTTGAGACCCAGTACTTC; CDR3: CASSVGTAGGLETQYF
D: -; size: once; J: TRBJ1-1; V: TRBV7-3; DNA: TGTGCCAGCAGCTTAACGTTATTAAGGGACAAGAACACTGAAGCTTTCTTT; CDR3: CASSLTLLRDKNTEAFF
D: -; size: -; J: TRBJ1-6; V: TRBV5-6; DNA: TGTGCCAGCAGCTGGAGCCCGGCGAATTCACCCCTCCACTTT; CDR3: CASSWSPANSPLHF
D: -; size: -; J: TRBJ1-2; V: TRBV5-6; DNA: TGTGCCAGCAGCCGCCCTGGGGCCCCAAAAACTACAAACTATGGCTACACCTTC; CDR3: CASSRPGAPKTTNYGYTF
D: -; size: -; J: TRBJ1-2; V: TRBV6-5; DNA: TGTGCCAGCAGTTACTCACAGAACTATGGCTACACCTTC; CDR3: CASSYSQNYGYTF
D: -; size: once; J: TRBJ2-7; V: TRBV7-9; DNA: TGTGCCAGCAGCTTAGAAGAACTCTTGACAAGCCTTCAGCAGTACTTC; CDR3: CASSLEELLTSLQQYF
D: TRBD1; size: -; J: TRBJ1-2; V: TRBV14; DNA: TGTGCCAGCAGCCAGGGTGGGACAGGTGCTAACTATGGCTACACCTTC; CDR3: CASSQGGTGANYGYTF
D: -; size: -; J: TRBJ2-2; V: TRBV7-9; DNA: TGTGCCAGCAGCTTAGATGGTAGTTTTACCGGGGAGCTGTTTTTT; CDR3: CASSLDGSFTGELFF
D: -; size: -; J: TRBJ2-7; V: TRBV5-5; DNA: TGTGCCAGCAGCCTAAGGATGCCTCTTTACGAGCAGTACTTC; CDR3: CASSLRMPLYEQYF
D: -; size: -; J: TRBJ1-2; V: TRBV6-5; DNA: TGTGCCAGCGGACTAAGGGGGGGTGGCTACACCTTC; CDR3: CASGLRGGGYTF
D: -; size: -; J: TRBJ1-2; V: TRBV5-1; DNA: TGCGCCAGCAGCTCAGGGAAGATTAACTATGGCTACACCTTC; CDR3: CASSSGKINYGYTF
D: TRBD1; size: -; J: TRBJ1-6; V: TRBV28; DNA: TGTGCCAGCAGACCAACAGGGGGGTGGCCCCTCCACTTT; CDR3: CASRPTGGWPLHF
D: TRBD1; size: -; J: TRBJ2-7; V: TRBV9; DNA: TGTGCCAGCAGCGCAGGGACAGACTCCTACGAGCAGTACTTC; CDR3: CASSAGTDSYEQYF
D: TRBD1; size: -; J: TRBJ2-5; V: TRBV7-7; DNA: TGTGCCAGCAGCTCCGGGACAGATAAAGAGACCCAGTACTTC; CDR3: CASSSGTDKETQYF
D: -; size: -; J: TRBJ1-3; V: TRBV6-1; DNA: TGTGCCAGCAGTGAAGCAGGGGGGACCGGAAACACCATATATTTT; CDR3: CASSEAGGTGNTIYF
D: TRBD1; size: -; J: TRBJ2-7; V: TRBV20-1; DNA: TGCAGTGCTAGTAAGGGGGCGGACCACGAGCAGTACTTC; CDR3: CSASKGADHEQYF
D: -; size: -; J: TRBJ2-7; V: TRBV19; DNA: TGTGCCAGTGGGTCCGGGGGACTCTACGAGCAGTACTTC; CDR3: CASGSGGLYEQYF
D: TRBD1; size: -; J: TRBJ1-5; V: TRBV6-5; DNA: TGTGCCAGCAGTCGGAGACAGGGTAGTCAGCCCCAGCATTTT; CDR3: CASSRRQGSQPQHF
D: -; size: -; J: TRBJ1-3; V: TRBV5-6; DNA: TGTGCCAGCAGCTTGTTAGGCTTCCTAAGCTCTGGAAACACCATATATTTT; CDR3: CASSLLGFLSSGNTIYF